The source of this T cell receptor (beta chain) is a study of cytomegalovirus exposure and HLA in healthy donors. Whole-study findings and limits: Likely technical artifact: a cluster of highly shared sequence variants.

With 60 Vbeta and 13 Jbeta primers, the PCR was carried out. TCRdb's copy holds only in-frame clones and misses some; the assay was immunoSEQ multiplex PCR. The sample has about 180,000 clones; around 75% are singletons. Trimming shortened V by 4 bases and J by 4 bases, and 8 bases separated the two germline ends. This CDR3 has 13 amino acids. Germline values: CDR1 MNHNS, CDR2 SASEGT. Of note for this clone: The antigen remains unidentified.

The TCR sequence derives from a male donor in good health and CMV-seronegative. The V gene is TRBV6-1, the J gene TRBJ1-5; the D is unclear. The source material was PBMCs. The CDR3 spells CASSVIDNQPQHF. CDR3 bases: TGTGCCAGCAGTGTGATAGATAATCAGCCCCAGCATTTT.